The clone carrying this T cell receptor (beta chain) appeared a single time. Its matching antigen is unknown. Germline loops: CDR1 SGDLS, CDR2 YYNGEE. This CDR3 is 14 amino acids long. Trimming removed 9 bases from V and 1 base from J; junction bases left unmatched: 7. PCR amplification relied on 60 Vbeta primers (plus 13 Jbeta primers). Some clones are missing from TCRdb's copy, which holds only in-frame ones; the method was immunoSEQ multiplex PCR. The data hold 190,000 or so clones, with roughly 80% observed a single time. This record comes from a study of cytomegalovirus exposure and HLA in healthy donors. Study observations and caveats: Specificity for CMV antigens was confirmed in vitro for a few of the CMV-associated chains. Prior analysis indicated that the majority of TCR beta V segments exhibited productivity approximately 90% or approximately 30% of the time. The investigators catalogued 150 or so TCR beta chains as cytomegalovirus-associated. It was only CMV serostatus that was available as immune exposure information.

The receptor comes from a male donor in good health and CMV-seropositive. This chain connects TRBV9 to TRBJ2-3, with 8 bases that match TRBD2. Sequenced sample: PBMCs. CDR3 DNA sequence: TGTGCCACCTCTTCGCGGGGGGGCACAGATACGCAGTATTTT. Translating gives CATSSRGGTDTQYF.